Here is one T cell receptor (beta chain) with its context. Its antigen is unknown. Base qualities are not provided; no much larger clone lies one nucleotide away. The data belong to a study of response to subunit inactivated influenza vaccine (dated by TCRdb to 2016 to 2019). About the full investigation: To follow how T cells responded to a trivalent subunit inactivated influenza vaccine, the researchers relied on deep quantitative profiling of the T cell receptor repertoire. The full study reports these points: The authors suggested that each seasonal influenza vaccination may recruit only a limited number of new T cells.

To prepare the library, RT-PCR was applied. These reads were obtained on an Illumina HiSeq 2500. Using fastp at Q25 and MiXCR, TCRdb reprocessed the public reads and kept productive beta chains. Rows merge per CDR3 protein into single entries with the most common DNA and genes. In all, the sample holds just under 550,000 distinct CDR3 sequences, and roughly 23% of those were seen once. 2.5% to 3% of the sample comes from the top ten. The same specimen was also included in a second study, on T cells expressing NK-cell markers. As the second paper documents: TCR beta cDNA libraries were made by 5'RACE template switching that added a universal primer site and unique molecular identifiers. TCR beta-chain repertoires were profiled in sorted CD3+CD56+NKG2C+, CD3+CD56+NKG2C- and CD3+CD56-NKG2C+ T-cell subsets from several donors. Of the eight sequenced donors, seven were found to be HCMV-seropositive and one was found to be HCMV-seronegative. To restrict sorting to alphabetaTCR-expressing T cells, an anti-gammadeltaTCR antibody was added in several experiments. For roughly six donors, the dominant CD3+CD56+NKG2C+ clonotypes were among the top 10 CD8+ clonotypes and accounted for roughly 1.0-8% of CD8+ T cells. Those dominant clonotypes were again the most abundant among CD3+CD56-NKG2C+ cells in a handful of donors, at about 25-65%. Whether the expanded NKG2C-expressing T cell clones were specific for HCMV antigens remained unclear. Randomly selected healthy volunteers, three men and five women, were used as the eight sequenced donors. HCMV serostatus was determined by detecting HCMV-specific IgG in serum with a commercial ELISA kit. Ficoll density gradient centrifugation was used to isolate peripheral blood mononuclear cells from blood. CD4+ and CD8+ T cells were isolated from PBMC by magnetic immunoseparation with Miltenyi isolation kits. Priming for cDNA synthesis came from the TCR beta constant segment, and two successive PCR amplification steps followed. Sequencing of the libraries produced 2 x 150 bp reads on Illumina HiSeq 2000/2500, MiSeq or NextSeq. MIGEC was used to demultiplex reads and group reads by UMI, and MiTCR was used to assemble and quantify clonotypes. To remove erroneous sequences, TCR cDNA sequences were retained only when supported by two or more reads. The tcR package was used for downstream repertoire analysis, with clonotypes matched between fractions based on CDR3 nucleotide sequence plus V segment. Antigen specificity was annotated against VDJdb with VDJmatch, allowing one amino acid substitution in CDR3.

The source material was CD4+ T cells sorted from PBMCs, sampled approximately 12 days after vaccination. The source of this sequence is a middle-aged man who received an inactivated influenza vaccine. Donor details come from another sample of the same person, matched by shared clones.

The nucleotide sequence is TGTGCCAGCAGTTTGGCCCGACGGGATGAGCAGTTCTTC. Translation gives CASSLARRDEQFF. Recombination connected TRBV12-3 or TRBV12-4 to TRBJ2-1; there is no confident call for the D gene. Reading from cysteine to phenylalanine, the CDR3 counts 13 amino acids. Of all the DNA, just the CDR3 is kept, 39 bases in frame from base 1. V is cut by 3 bases and J by 8 bases, and the space between the germline ends is 11 bases.